This T cell receptor beta chain emerged from a study of T cells in Graves' hyperthyroidism and ophthalmopathy. Trimming cost V 0 bases and J 6 bases, with 9 bases left between them. The CDR3 spans 14 residues. Germline values: CDR1 MNHEY, CDR2 SMNVEV (reference sequence). The sample of blood was obtained at first hyperthyroidism diagnosis (before any ophthalmopathy symptoms). PBMCs were obtained from approximately 10 ml fresh peripheral blood. Amplification yielded TCR beta CDR3 regions, with RNA transcripts as the source. TCR CDR3 regions were first amplified by RT-PCR with HTBI primers. TCRdb re-derived calls from the multiplex PCR reads in MiXCR, one entry per CDR3 protein. The sample has about 290,000 distinct CDR3 sequences; about 14% are singletons.

The receptor's source is a woman aged 25 to 39 with Graves' hyperthyroidism that later progressed to Graves' ophthalmopathy. V is TRBV27 and J is TRBJ2-1; D is ambiguous. The sample taken for sequencing was blood. CDR3 residues: CASSLSSWGNEQFF. The DNA for the CDR3 is TGTGCCAGCAGTTTATCGTCGTGGGGCAATGAGCAGTTCTTC.